A selection of T cell receptor beta chains follows, all from one sample in a study of CD8+CD57+ T cells in acquired aplastic anemia. TCRdb reprocessed the reads with MiXCR, giving one entry per CDR3 protein. The table shows 300,000 or so distinct CDR3 sequences, with about 50% occurring only once. Sequenced material: sorted CD4+, CD8+, or CD8+CD57+ T cells (not recorded which) from PBMCs. The receptors were sampled from a human donor with aplastic anemia. The CDR3 runs from the conserved cysteine through the conserved F or W. Fields, in order: D gene, clone size, V gene, J gene, CDR3 length, CDR3 DNA, CDR3 protein. D genes are given only for firm matches. Clone size is given for some rows only: seen once, a few or many times, or a class if the clone is expanded.

>.|many|TRBV25-1|TRBJ2-5|14
TGTGCCAGCAGTGAATTGGGAGGCCAAGAGACCCAGTACTTC
CASSELGGQETQYF
>.|many|TRBV5-4|TRBJ2-1|15
TGTGCCAGCAGCTTGGACCCTTCCTCCTACAATGAGCAGTTCTTC
CASSLDPSSYNEQFF
>.|.|TRBV5-1|TRBJ2-7|15
TGCGCCAGCAGCTTGGAGGCGGACAGCTCCTACGAGCAGTACTTC
CASSLEADSSYEQYF
>TRBD2|.|TRBV4-1|TRBJ2-1|15
TGCGCCAGCAGCCAGCGACCTAGCGGAGAGAATGAGCAGTTCTTC
CASSQRPSGENEQFF
>.|few|TRBV2|TRBJ2-7|13
TGTGCCAGCAGGAGGGACCAGAACTACGAGCAGTACTTC
CASRRDQNYEQYF
>.|.|TRBV7-2|TRBJ1-3|15
TGTGCCAGCAGCTTAGATGGGGGGAGTGGAAACACCATATATTTT
CASSLDGGSGNTIYF
>.|many|TRBV12-3/TRBV12-4|TRBJ1-1|14
TGTGCCAGCAGTTTAGGACAGACCCGAACTGAAGCTTTCTTT
CASSLGQTRTEAFF
>TRBD2|many|TRBV10-3|TRBJ2-2|16
TGTGCCATCGGTACTAGCGGGGGGGCCGGCACCGGGGAGCTGTTTTTT
CAIGTSGGAGTGELFF
>TRBD2|.|TRBV7-3|TRBJ2-7|15
TGTGCCAGCAGCTTGCCGGGACTAGCGGGGAGCGAGCAGTACTTC
CASSLPGLAGSEQYF
>TRBD1|many|TRBV20-1|TRBJ1-4|13
TGCAGCGGTCGGACAGGAGCTAATGAAAAACTGTTTTTT
CSGRTGANEKLFF
>TRBD1|few|TRBV20-1|TRBJ2-7|16
TGCAGTGCTAGAGATCGGCCAGGGGGTGAAGTGGTCGAGCAGTACTTC
CSARDRPGGEVVEQYF
>.|.|TRBV12-3/TRBV12-4|TRBJ2-7|14
TGTGCCAGCCGCCCGGCCACTTGGACAGATGCGCAGTACTTC
CASRPATWTDAQYF
>.|.|TRBV5-4|TRBJ1-6|16
TGTGCCAGCAGCTTGGGCCGGCCGCCATATAATTCACCCCTCCACTTT
CASSLGRPPYNSPLHF
>TRBD1|.|TRBV19|TRBJ1-1|14
TGTGCCAGTAGTAGCGACCCGACAGGGCGTGAAGCTTTCTTT
CASSSDPTGREAFF
>.|.|TRBV2|TRBJ1-6|11
TGTGCCAGCAGACAGGGACCACCCCTCCACTTT
CASRQGPPLHF